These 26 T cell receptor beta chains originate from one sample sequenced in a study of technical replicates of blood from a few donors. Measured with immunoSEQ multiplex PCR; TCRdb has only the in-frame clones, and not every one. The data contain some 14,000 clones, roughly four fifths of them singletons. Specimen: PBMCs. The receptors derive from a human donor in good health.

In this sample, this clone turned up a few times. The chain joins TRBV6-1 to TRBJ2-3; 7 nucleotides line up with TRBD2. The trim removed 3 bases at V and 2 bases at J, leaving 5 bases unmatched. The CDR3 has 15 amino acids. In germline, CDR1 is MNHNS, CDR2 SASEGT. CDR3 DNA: TGTGCCAGCAGTGATTATGCGGGAGACACAGATACGCAGTATTTT. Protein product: CASSDYAGDTDTQYF.

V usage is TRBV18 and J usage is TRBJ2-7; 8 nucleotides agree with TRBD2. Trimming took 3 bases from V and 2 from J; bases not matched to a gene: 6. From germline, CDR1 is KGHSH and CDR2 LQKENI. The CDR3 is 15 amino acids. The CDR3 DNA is TGTGCCAGCTCACCGGGAGCGGGAGAGACCTACGAGCAGTACTTC. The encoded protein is CASSPGAGETYEQYF.

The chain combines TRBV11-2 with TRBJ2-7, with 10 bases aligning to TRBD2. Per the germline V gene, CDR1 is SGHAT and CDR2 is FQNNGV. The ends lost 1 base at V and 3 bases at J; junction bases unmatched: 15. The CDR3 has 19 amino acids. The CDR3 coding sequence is TGTGCCAGCAGCTTAGTTGGGGGGGCTAGCGGGAGTTCGGGCTACGAGCAGTACTTC. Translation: CASSLVGGASGSSGYEQYF.

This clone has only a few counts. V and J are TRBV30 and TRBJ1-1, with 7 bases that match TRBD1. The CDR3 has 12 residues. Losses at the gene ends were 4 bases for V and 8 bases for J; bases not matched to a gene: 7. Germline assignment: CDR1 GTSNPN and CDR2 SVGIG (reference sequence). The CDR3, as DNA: TGTGCCTGGAATAGACAGGGTCGAGAAGCTTTCTTT. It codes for CAWNRQGREAFF.

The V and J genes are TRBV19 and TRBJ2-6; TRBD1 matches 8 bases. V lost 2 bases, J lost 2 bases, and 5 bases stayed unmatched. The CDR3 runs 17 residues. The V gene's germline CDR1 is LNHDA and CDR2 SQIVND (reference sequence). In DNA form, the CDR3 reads TGTGCCAGTAGTATAACAGGGGGGATAGCTGGGGCCAACGTCCTGACTTTC. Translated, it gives CASSITGGIAGANVLTF.

CDR3 nucleotides: TGCGCCAGCAGGGGACTACTCACAGATACGCAGTATTTT. As protein: CASRGLLTDTQYF. The V gene is TRBV10-2, the J gene TRBJ2-3, with 7 bases lining up with TRBD2. Losses at the gene ends were 6 bases for V and 2 bases for J; bases not matched to a gene: 2. This CDR3 comprises 13 residues. Germline assignment: CDR1 WSHSY and CDR2 SAAADI.

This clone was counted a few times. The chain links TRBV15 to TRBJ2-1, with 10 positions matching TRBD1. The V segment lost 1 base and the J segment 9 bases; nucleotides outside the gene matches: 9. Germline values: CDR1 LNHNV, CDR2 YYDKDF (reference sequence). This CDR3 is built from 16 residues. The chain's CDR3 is CATSRGRDRGLTEQFF. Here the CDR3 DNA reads TGTGCCACCAGCAGAGGACGGGACAGGGGTTTAACTGAGCAGTTCTTC.

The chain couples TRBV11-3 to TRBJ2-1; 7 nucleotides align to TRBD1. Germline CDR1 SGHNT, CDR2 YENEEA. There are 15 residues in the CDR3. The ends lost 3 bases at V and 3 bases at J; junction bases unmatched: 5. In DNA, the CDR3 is TGTGCCAGCAGCTTGGGGGACAGCTACTACAATGAGCAGTTCTTC. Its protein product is CASSLGDSYYNEQFF.

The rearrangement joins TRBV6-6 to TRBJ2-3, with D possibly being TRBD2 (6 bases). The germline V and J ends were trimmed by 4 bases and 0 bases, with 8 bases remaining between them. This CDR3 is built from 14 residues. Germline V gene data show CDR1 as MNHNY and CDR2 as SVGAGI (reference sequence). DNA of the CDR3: TGTGCCAGCAGTTCCGGGGGAAGCACAGATACGCAGTATTTT. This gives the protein CASSSGGSTDTQYF.

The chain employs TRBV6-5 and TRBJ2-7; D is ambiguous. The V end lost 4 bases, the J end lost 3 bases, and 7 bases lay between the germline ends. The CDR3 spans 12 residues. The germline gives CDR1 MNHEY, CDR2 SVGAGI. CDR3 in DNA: TGTGCCAGCAGTTCGCCGGGCTACGAGCAGTACTTC. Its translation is CASSSPGYEQYF.

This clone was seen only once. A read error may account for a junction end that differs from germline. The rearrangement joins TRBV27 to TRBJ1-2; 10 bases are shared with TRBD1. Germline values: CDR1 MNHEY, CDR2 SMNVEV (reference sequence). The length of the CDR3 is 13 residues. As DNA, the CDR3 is TGTGCCAGCAGTTTGACAGGGGGCGCGGACGGGGTCTTC. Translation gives CASSLTGGADGVF.

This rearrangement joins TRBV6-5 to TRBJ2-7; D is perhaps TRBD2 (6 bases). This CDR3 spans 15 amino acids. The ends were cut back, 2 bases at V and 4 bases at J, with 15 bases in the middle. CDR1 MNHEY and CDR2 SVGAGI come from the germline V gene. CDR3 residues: CASSYGLEGLYEQYF. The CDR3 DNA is TGTGCCAGCAGTTACGGGTTGGAGGGCCTATACGAGCAGTACTTC.

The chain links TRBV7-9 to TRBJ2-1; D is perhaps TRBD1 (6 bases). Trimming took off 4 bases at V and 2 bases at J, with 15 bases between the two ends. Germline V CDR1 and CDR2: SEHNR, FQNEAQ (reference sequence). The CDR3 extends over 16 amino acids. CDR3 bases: TGTGCCAGCAGCTCTAACAGGGTTGCGCCCTACAATGAGCAGTTCTTC. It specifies CASSSNRVAPYNEQFF.

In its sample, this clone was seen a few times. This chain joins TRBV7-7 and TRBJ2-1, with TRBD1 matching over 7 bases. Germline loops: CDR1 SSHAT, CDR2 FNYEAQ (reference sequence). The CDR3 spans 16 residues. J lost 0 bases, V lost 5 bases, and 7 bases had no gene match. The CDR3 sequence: CASSHGQDSSYNEQFF. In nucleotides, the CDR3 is TGTGCCAGCAGCCACGGACAGGACAGCTCCTACAATGAGCAGTTCTTC.

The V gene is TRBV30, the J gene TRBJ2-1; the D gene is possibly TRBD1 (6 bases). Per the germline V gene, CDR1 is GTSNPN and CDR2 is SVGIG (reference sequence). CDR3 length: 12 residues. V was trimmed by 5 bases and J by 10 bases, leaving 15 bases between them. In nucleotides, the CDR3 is TGTGCCTGGGGCACAGGGTCTGGGGAGCAGTTCTTC. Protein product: CAWGTGSGEQFF.

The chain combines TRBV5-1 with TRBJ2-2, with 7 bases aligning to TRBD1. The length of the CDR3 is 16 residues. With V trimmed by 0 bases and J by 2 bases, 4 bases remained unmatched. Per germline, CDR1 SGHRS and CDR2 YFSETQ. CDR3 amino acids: CASSLEGALNTGELFF. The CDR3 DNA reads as TGCGCCAGCAGCTTGGAGGGGGCGTTAAACACCGGGGAGCTGTTTTTT.

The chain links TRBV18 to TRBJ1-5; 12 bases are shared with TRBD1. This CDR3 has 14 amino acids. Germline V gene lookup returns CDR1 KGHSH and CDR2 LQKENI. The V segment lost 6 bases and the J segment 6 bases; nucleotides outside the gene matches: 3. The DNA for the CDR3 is TGTGCCAGCTCGCGGGACAGGGGGCGTCAGCCCCAGCATTTT. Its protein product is CASSRDRGRQPQHF.

The CDR3 DNA is TGTGCCAGCAGTTTCCCCTCCGGGACAGGGGGCTACGAGCAGTACTTC. Translated, it gives CASSFPSGTGGYEQYF. The rearrangement joins TRBV27 to TRBJ2-7, with TRBD1 identical over 11 bases. Unmatched junction bases numbered 7, after V lost 3 bases and J lost 3 bases. CDR3 length: 16 residues. Germline loops: CDR1 MNHEY, CDR2 SMNVEV (reference sequence).

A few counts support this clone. In DNA form, the CDR3 reads TGTGCCAGCAGCTACCTACGGGACAACACAGATACGCAGTATTTT. It is translated as CASSYLRDNTDTQYF. The gene calls are TRBV5-6 and TRBJ2-3, with D perhaps matching TRBD1 (6 bases). Between the trimmed V and J ends, which lost 3 bases and 2 bases, there was a span of 13 bases. This CDR3 spans 15 amino acids. Germline values: CDR1 SGHDT, CDR2 YYEEEE.

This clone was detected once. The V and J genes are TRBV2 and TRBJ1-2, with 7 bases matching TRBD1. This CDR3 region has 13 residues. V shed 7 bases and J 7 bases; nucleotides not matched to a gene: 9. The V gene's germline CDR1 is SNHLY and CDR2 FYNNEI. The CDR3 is CASKTGQTGGYTF. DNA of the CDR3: TGTGCCAGCAAGACAGGGCAAACGGGTGGCTACACCTTC.

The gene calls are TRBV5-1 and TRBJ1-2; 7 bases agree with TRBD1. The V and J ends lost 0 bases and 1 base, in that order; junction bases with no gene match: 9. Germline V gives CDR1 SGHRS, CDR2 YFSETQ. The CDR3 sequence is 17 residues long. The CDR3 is CASSLGQLGQDNYGYTF. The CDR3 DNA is TGCGCCAGCAGCTTGGGGCAGCTCGGACAGGATAACTATGGCTACACCTTC.

CDR3 bases: TGTGCCAGCTCACAAGACAGGGGAGGAGAGACCCAGTACTTC. Translation gives CASSQDRGGETQYF. The V gene is TRBV18, the J gene TRBJ2-5, with 8 nucleotides matching TRBD1. The CDR3 loop spans 14 amino acids. Germline CDR1 reads KGHSH; CDR2 reads LQKENI. With V trimmed by 4 bases and J by 4 bases, 5 bases remained unmatched.

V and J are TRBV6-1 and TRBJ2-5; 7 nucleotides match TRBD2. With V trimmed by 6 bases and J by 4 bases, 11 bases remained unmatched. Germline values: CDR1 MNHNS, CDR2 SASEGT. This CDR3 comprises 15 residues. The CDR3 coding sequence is TGTGCCAGCAGCAGGGCGGGAGAGCGGCGAGAGACCCAGTACTTC. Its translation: CASSRAGERRETQYF.

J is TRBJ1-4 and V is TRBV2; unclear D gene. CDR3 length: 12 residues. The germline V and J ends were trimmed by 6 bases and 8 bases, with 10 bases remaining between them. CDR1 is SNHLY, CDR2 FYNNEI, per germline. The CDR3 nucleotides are TGTGCCAGCAGGATTGGGAGGGAAAAACTGTTTTTT. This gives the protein CASRIGREKLFF.

The CDR3 region is CASNQDSWGEKLFF. The CDR3 coding sequence is TGTGCCAGCAATCAAGACAGTTGGGGTGAAAAACTGTTTTTT. The chain couples TRBV2 to TRBJ1-4; D might be TRBD1 (5 bases). The germline gives CDR1 SNHLY, CDR2 FYNNEI. Trimming removed 7 bases from V and 7 bases from J, with 16 bases in between. The CDR3 has 14 amino acids.

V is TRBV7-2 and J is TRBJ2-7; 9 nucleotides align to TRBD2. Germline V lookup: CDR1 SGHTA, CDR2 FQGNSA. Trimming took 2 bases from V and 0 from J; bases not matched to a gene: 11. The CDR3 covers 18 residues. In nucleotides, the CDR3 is TGTGCCAGCAGCTTATTCTTGCGGGAGGGTCCTAGCTCCTACGAGCAGTACTTC. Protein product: CASSLFLREGPSSYEQYF.